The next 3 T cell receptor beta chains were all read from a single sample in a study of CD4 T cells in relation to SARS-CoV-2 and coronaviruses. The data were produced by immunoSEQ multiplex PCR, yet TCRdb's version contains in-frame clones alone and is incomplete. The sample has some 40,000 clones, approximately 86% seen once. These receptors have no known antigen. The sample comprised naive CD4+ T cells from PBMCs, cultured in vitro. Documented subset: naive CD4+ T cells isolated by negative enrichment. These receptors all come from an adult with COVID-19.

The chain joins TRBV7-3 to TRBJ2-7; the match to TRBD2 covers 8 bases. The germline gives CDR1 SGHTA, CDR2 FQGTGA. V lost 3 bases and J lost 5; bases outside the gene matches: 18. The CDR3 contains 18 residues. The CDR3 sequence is CASSFLLAGLRDIDEQYF. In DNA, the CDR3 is TGTGCCAGCAGCTTTTTGCTAGCGGGCCTTAGGGACATCGACGAGCAGTACTTC.

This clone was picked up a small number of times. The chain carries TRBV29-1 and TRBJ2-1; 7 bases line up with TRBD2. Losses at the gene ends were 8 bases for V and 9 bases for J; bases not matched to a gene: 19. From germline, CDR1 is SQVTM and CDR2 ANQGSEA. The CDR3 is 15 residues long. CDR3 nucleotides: TGCAGCCTGACTCCGTGGACTAGAGGGTCCACTGAGCAGTTCTTC. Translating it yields CSLTPWTRGSTEQFF.

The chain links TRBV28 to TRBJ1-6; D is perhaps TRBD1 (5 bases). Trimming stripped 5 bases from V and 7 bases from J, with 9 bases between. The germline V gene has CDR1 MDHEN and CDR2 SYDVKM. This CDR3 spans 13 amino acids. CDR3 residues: CASSGDRNSPLHF. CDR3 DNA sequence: TGTGCCAGCAGTGGCGACAGAAATTCACCCCTCCACTTT.